The 24 T cell receptor beta chains presented below share a single source sample, sequenced in a study of breast tumors, draining lymph nodes, adjacent tissues. Samples came from axillary lymph nodes draining the breast cancer. TCRdb re-derived calls from the multiplex PCR reads in MiXCR, one entry per CDR3 protein. The profile shows about 230,000 distinct CDR3 sequences, less than 40% of them singletons. The sequenced sample was axillary lymph node tissue. These TCRs come from a female donor with breast cancer. Some clones in this sample may be carry-over from other donors' samples.

The V gene is TRBV6-4, the J gene TRBJ2-1; D may be TRBD1 (5 bases). The CDR3 is 14 amino acids. Germline V gene lookup returns CDR1 MRHNA and CDR2 SNTAGT. V dropped 4 bases and J dropped 7 bases, with 14 bases sitting between them. The CDR3 DNA follows: TGTGCCAGCAGTGGACAGACGATCCTTAATGAGCAGTTCTTC. This sequence encodes CASSGQTILNEQFF.

About this clonotype itself: Relative to the germline gene, one junction end is altered; a read error may explain this. The chain joins TRBV5-1 to TRBJ2-7; 11 bases match TRBD1. Germline lookup yields CDR1 SGHRS and CDR2 YFSETQ. The length of the CDR3 is 13 residues. CDR3 bases: TGCGCCAGCGCTAGGACAGGGGGCTACGACCAGTACTTC. Translated: CASARTGGYDQYF.

This rearrangement joins TRBV5-4 to TRBJ2-7; D is uncertain. CDR3 length: 14 residues. V was pared by 4 bases and J by 3 bases, with 14 bases between. CDR1 and CDR2 from the germline V gene are SGHNT and YYREEE (reference sequence). Here the CDR3 reads CASSTPDNYYEQYF. The CDR3 bases are TGTGCCAGCAGCACACCCGACAACTACTACGAGCAGTACTTC.

This clonotype showed up many times. The J gene is TRBJ2-3, the V gene TRBV29-1; D not certain. Trimming cost V 4 bases and J 1 base, with 6 bases left between them. This CDR3 is 12 amino acids long. The germline V gene has CDR1 SQVTM and CDR2 ANQGSEA. The CDR3 reads CSVGRGTDTQYF. The CDR3 region has the DNA TGCAGCGTTGGCCGCGGCACAGATACGCAGTATTTT.

The sample holds many counts of this clonotype. V usage is TRBV10-3 and J usage is TRBJ2-5; 8 positions match TRBD1. The CDR3 is 14 residues long. V lost 4 bases and J lost 5; bases outside the gene matches: 6. Germline V CDR1 and CDR2: ENHRY, SYGVKD. Here the CDR3 reads CAISAGGAVETQYF. CDR3 bases: TGTGCCATCAGTGCAGGGGGCGCGGTGGAGACCCAGTACTTC.

As regards this clonotype: A much larger clone is a single base away; this may be a read error. The rearrangement uses TRBV7-9 and TRBJ1-3; tentative D call: TRBD1 (5 bases). CDR1 is SEHNR, CDR2 FQNEAQ, per germline (reference sequence). CDR3 length: 18 residues. DNA for the CDR3: TGTGCCAGCAGCTTAGGTAGGGGCGGACGCAGCTCTGGACACACCATATATTTT. This encodes CASSLGRGGRSSGHTIYF.

CDR3 sequence: CASNRGGGYTF. In DNA form, the CDR3 reads TGTGCCAGCAATAGGGGGGGGGGCTACACCTTC. J is TRBJ1-2 and V is TRBV2; D is possibly TRBD1 (6 bases). Germline V gene data show CDR1 as SNHLY and CDR2 as FYNNEI. V was trimmed by 7 bases and J by 8 bases, leaving 11 bases between them. This CDR3 region has 11 residues.

There are many counts of this clonotype. This chain connects TRBV29-1 to TRBJ2-3; D remains unclear. Germline V CDR1 and CDR2: SQVTM, ANQGSEA. The V end was cut by 3 bases, the J end by 3 bases, with 10 bases between. There are 13 residues in the CDR3. The CDR3 spells CSVDQWDTDTQYF. The CDR3 coding sequence is TGCAGCGTTGACCAGTGGGATACAGATACGCAGTATTTT.

The chain combines TRBV7-9 with TRBJ2-2; D remains ambiguous. The V end was cut by 3 bases, the J end by 6 bases, with 5 bases between. The CDR3 covers 12 residues. Germline loops: CDR1 SEHNR, CDR2 FQNEAQ (reference sequence). DNA of the CDR3: TGTGCCAGCAGCTTTAAACCCGGGGAGCTGTTTTTT. Protein: CASSFKPGELFF. The entire variable domain, with the rest obtained from reference TRBV7-9 and TRBJ2-2, is as follows: DTGVSQNPRHKITKRGQNVTFRCDPISEHNRLYWYRQTLGQGPEFLTYFQNEAQLEKSRLLSDRFSAERPKGSFSTLEIQRTEQGDSAMYLCASSFKPGELFFGEGSRLTVL.

This chain connects TRBV7-2 to TRBJ2-2, with D possibly TRBD2 on 6 matching bases. Trimming stripped 5 bases from V and 2 bases from J, with 18 bases between. The CDR3 is 17 residues long. Germline CDR1 reads SGHTA; CDR2 reads FQGNSA. The CDR3 region is CASSPRAGTGNTGELFF. DNA for the CDR3: TGTGCCAGCAGCCCTAGGGCGGGGACTGGAAACACCGGGGAGCTGTTTTTT.

In this sample, this clonotype turned up many times. The gene calls are TRBV20-1 and TRBJ2-5; D not resolved. The germline CDR1 and CDR2 sequences are DFQATT and SNEGSKA (reference sequence). The CDR3 has 11 residues. V was cut by 3 bases and J by 4 bases, with 6 bases left in between. As DNA, the CDR3 is TGCAGTGCTAGGTCTTTAGAGACCCAGTACTTC. Translated, it gives CSARSLETQYF.

This clonotype was seen at least ten times. The V and J genes are TRBV7-3 and TRBJ2-3; D may correspond to TRBD1 or TRBD2 (5 bases each). Trimming shortened V by 2 bases and J by 2 bases, and 11 bases separated the two germline ends. Germline CDR1 reads SGHTA; CDR2 reads FQGTGA. The CDR3 loop spans 15 amino acids. The CDR3 here is CASSLGDPYTDTQYF. The CDR3 nucleotides are TGTGCCAGCAGCTTAGGGGACCCCTACACAGATACGCAGTATTTT.

Comment on this clonotype: This sequence may be a read error, since a much larger clone differs from it by one base. This CDR3 reads CAGSHRRQIQETQYF. The CDR3 DNA sequence: TGTGCCGGCAGTCACCGGAGACAGATCCAAGAGACCCAGTACTTC. V and J are TRBV6-5 and TRBJ2-5, with D possibly TRBD1 on 5 matching bases. Germline V gene lookup returns CDR1 MNHEY and CDR2 SVGAGI. The CDR3 runs to 15 residues.

In its sample, this clonotype was seen many times. V gene TRBV9 combines with J gene TRBJ2-3, with unresolved D. The CDR3 has 14 amino acids. With 1 base removed from V and 0 bases from J, the gap between germline ends came to 6 bases. CDR1 is SGDLS, CDR2 YYNGEE, per germline. CDR3 DNA sequence: TGTGCCAGCAGCGTACGGGCTAGCACAGATACGCAGTATTTT. It codes for CASSVRASTDTQYF.

A remark on this clonotype: This may be a read error: a much more frequent sequence differs by one nucleotide. The J gene is TRBJ1-4, the V gene TRBV6-5, with D perhaps TRBD1 (5 bases). The V end lost 5 bases, the J end lost 6 bases, and 13 bases lay between the germline ends. Looked up from germline, CDR1 is MNHEY and CDR2 is SVGAGI. The CDR3 extends over 14 amino acids. This CDR3 is CASSHGGNDEKLFF. CDR3 nucleotide sequence: TGTGCCAGCAGTCATGGGGGGAACGATGAAAAACTGTTTTTT.

This clonotype was observed many times. V gene TRBV14 combines with J gene TRBJ2-7, with 8 bases identical to TRBD2. Germline values: CDR1 SGHDN, CDR2 FVKESK. The length of the CDR3 is 12 residues. The J segment lost 4 bases and the V segment lost 5 bases, leaving 1 base of the junction unmatched. The CDR3 reads CASSAGGYEQYF. In nucleotides, the CDR3 is TGTGCCAGCAGCGCGGGAGGTTACGAGCAGTACTTC.

This clonotype was recorded once. V and J are TRBV5-1 and TRBJ2-5; D is unclear. V was trimmed by 0 bases and J by 10 bases, leaving 10 bases between them. Germline V gene data show CDR1 as SGHRS and CDR2 as YFSETQ. This CDR3 has 12 amino acids. As DNA, the CDR3 is TGCGCCAGCAGCTTGGAAACCCCCTTCCAGTACTTC. It codes for CASSLETPFQYF.

This clonotype appeared a few times. This sequence joins TRBV13 and TRBJ1-1; tentative D call: TRBD1 (5 bases). V shed 7 bases and J shed 6 bases, with 15 bases lying between them. This CDR3 has 13 amino acids. CDR1 and CDR2 from the germline V gene are PRHDT and FYEKMQ (reference sequence). CDR3 sequence (DNA): TGTGCCAGCACCACTCGACGGGGGTCTGAAGCTTTCTTT. Its protein is CASTTRRGSEAFF.

Many counts were recorded for this clonotype. The chain couples TRBV30 to TRBJ2-7; D is possibly TRBD1 (5 bases). The CDR3 is made up of 14 amino acids. V was pared by 0 bases and J by 5 bases, with 14 bases between. Germline V lookup: CDR1 GTSNPN, CDR2 SVGIG (reference sequence). The CDR3 coding sequence is TGTGCCTGGAGTGTAAGTCAGGGCAACAACGAGCAGTACTTC. This encodes CAWSVSQGNNEQYF.

This chain links TRBV4-2 with TRBJ2-1; tentatively, D is TRBD2 (6 bases). The germline V and J ends were trimmed by 8 bases and 4 bases, with 18 bases remaining between them. Germline-derived CDR1 and CDR2 are LGHNA and YNFKEQ. CDR3 length equals 15 residues. The DNA for the CDR3 is TGTGCCAGCCGCTACTCGGAGGGAAGGTACAATGAGCAGTTCTTC. It translates to CASRYSEGRYNEQFF.

The rearrangement joins TRBV9 to TRBJ1-4, with D unresolved. Trimming pared 0 bases from V and 8 bases from J, leaving 11 bases between. The CDR3 totals 14 residues. In germline, CDR1 is SGDLS, CDR2 YYNGEE. CDR3 bases: TGTGCCAGCAGCGTAGGAGGGATCGGGGAAAAACTGTTTTTT. Translation: CASSVGGIGEKLFF. Using reference TRBV9 and TRBJ1-4 for the parts outside the CDR3, the full variable domain is DSGVTQTPKHLITATGQRVTLRCSPRSGDLSVYWYQQSLDQGLQFLIQYYNGEERAKGNILERFSAQQFPDLHSELNLSSLELGDSALYFCASSVGGIGEKLFFGSGTQLSVL.

The chain couples TRBV2 to TRBJ2-2; 7 bases are a match to TRBD2. Germline-derived CDR1 and CDR2 are SNHLY and FYNNEI. V lost 1 base, J lost 0 bases, and 2 bases stayed unmatched. This CDR3 is 16 amino acids long. CDR3 DNA: TGTGCCAGCAGTGAAGTGCGGGGGACGAACACCGGGGAGCTGTTTTTT. Its protein product is CASSEVRGTNTGELFF.

This chain joins TRBV11-2 and TRBJ2-1; TRBD2 aligns across 15 bases. Germline CDR1 SGHAT, CDR2 FQNNGV. The CDR3 extends over 16 amino acids. Trimming at V came to 4 bases and at J to 4 bases, leaving 2 bases not matched to a gene. The CDR3 sequence is CASSWTSGGGYNEQFF. The CDR3 DNA is TGTGCCAGCAGCTGGACTAGCGGGGGGGGTTACAATGAGCAGTTCTTC.

The chain joins TRBV5-1 to TRBJ2-2; 10 nucleotides align to TRBD1. The J segment lost 6 bases and the V segment lost 4 bases, leaving 3 bases of the junction unmatched. The CDR3 is 14 residues long. Looked up from germline, CDR1 is SGHRS and CDR2 is YFSETQ. As DNA, the CDR3 is TGCGCCAGCAGCCGGGACAGGGGACCCGGGGAGCTGTTTTTT. Amino acids: CASSRDRGPGELFF.